Listed below are T cell receptor beta chains from one sample, sequenced in a study of blood T cell repertoires in COVID-19. Measured with immunoSEQ multiplex PCR; TCRdb has only the in-frame clones, and not every one. This table has roughly 71,000 clones, around 90% appearing once. The specimen was peripheral blood. The receptors shown here come from a man aged 50-60 years with acute or convalescent COVID-19. Each CDR3 is given with its conserved first and last residue. Each record gives: J gene, D gene, CDR3 length, V gene, clone size, CDR3 protein, CDR3 DNA. D genes are given only for firm matches. Part of the rows lack a size; the others show once, few, many or a class for expanded clones.

j_call: TRBJ2-1; d_call: TRBD1; cdr3_length: 13; v_call: TRBV6-5; clone_size: .; cdr3_aa: CASLMGQDNEQFF; cdr3_nt: TGTGCCAGCTTAATGGGACAGGACAATGAGCAGTTCTTC
j_call: TRBJ2-7; d_call: .; cdr3_length: 11; v_call: TRBV20-1; clone_size: .; cdr3_aa: CSVPGGYEQYF; cdr3_nt: TGCAGTGTTCCAGGTGGATACGAGCAGTACTTC
j_call: TRBJ2-7; d_call: .; cdr3_length: 11; v_call: TRBV3-1/TRBV3-2; clone_size: once; cdr3_aa: CASSLSYEQYF; cdr3_nt: TGTGCCAGCAGCCTCTCTTACGAGCAGTACTTC
j_call: TRBJ1-5; d_call: TRBD1; cdr3_length: 15; v_call: TRBV3-1/TRBV3-2; clone_size: .; cdr3_aa: CASSQGTGGVQPQHF; cdr3_nt: TGTGCCAGCAGCCAAGGTACAGGGGGCGTTCAGCCCCAGCATTTT
j_call: TRBJ1-5; d_call: .; cdr3_length: 18; v_call: TRBV5-1; clone_size: .; cdr3_aa: CASRYSADFFYSNQPQHF; cdr3_nt: TGCGCCAGCAGGTATTCGGCGGATTTCTTCTATAGCAATCAGCCCCAGCATTTT
j_call: TRBJ2-7; d_call: TRBD2; cdr3_length: 16; v_call: TRBV14; clone_size: .; cdr3_aa: CASSQREGPTRYEQYF; cdr3_nt: TGTGCCAGCAGCCAAAGGGAGGGCCCAACGCGCTACGAGCAGTACTTC
j_call: TRBJ1-4; d_call: .; cdr3_length: 16; v_call: TRBV6-2/TRBV6-3; clone_size: .; cdr3_aa: CASSYTSITTNEKLFF; cdr3_nt: TGTGCCAGCAGTTACACCAGTATAACGACTAATGAAAAACTGTTTTTT
j_call: TRBJ2-6; d_call: .; cdr3_length: 16; v_call: TRBV2; clone_size: .; cdr3_aa: CASIGQTLLGANVLTF; cdr3_nt: TGTGCCAGCATCGGACAGACGCTCTTGGGGGCCAACGTCCTGACTTTC
j_call: TRBJ2-7; d_call: .; cdr3_length: 14; v_call: TRBV5-1; clone_size: .; cdr3_aa: CASSGGTGSYEQYF; cdr3_nt: TGCGCCAGCAGCGGAGGGACTGGATCCTACGAGCAGTACTTC
j_call: TRBJ2-1; d_call: TRBD2; cdr3_length: 17; v_call: TRBV6-6; clone_size: few; cdr3_aa: CASSPRAGGPSYNEQFF; cdr3_nt: TGTGCCAGCAGTCCCCGGGCGGGGGGGCCCTCCTACAATGAGCAGTTCTTC
j_call: TRBJ2-7; d_call: TRBD2; cdr3_length: 16; v_call: TRBV6-5; clone_size: many; cdr3_aa: CASSSIKRGVNWEQYF; cdr3_nt: TGTGCCAGCAGTTCAATTAAGCGGGGGGTAAATTGGGAGCAGTACTTC
j_call: TRBJ1-1; d_call: .; cdr3_length: 14; v_call: TRBV7-2; clone_size: .; cdr3_aa: CASSTLRTTTEAFF; cdr3_nt: TGTGCCAGCAGCACGCTCCGGACAACGACTGAAGCTTTCTTT
j_call: TRBJ1-1; d_call: TRBD1; cdr3_length: 15; v_call: TRBV7-2; clone_size: once; cdr3_aa: CASSSYYRGVAEAFF; cdr3_nt: TGTGCCAGCAGCTCATACTACAGGGGGGTGGCTGAAGCTTTCTTT
j_call: TRBJ2-3; d_call: .; cdr3_length: 15; v_call: TRBV24-1; clone_size: .; cdr3_aa: CATSDPRDSTDTQYF; cdr3_nt: TGTGCCACCAGTGACCCAAGAGATAGCACAGATACGCAGTATTTT
j_call: TRBJ2-5; d_call: .; cdr3_length: 11; v_call: TRBV29-1; clone_size: .; cdr3_aa: CSVRREQTQYF; cdr3_nt: TGCAGCGTCCGCAGGGAACAGACCCAGTACTTC
j_call: TRBJ2-7; d_call: .; cdr3_length: 14; v_call: TRBV27; clone_size: .; cdr3_aa: CASSLWREHHEQYF; cdr3_nt: TGTGCCAGCAGTTTATGGAGGGAACACCACGAGCAGTACTTC
j_call: TRBJ1-2; d_call: .; cdr3_length: 13; v_call: TRBV18; clone_size: once; cdr3_aa: CASSRGEDYGYTF; cdr3_nt: TGTGCCAGCTCACGAGGGGAGGACTATGGCTACACCTTC
j_call: TRBJ1-5; d_call: TRBD1; cdr3_length: 16; v_call: TRBV18; clone_size: .; cdr3_aa: CASSPPLDRGIQPQHF; cdr3_nt: TGTGCCAGCTCACCACCCCTGGACAGGGGGATTCAGCCCCAGCATTTT
j_call: TRBJ1-6; d_call: TRBD1; cdr3_length: 14; v_call: TRBV3-1/TRBV3-2; clone_size: .; cdr3_aa: CASSSGTGTSPLHF; cdr3_nt: TGTGCCAGCAGCTCCGGGACAGGCACTTCACCCCTCCACTTT
j_call: TRBJ2-7; d_call: TRBD1; cdr3_length: 13; v_call: TRBV30; clone_size: .; cdr3_aa: CAWKGGPGYEQYF; cdr3_nt: TGTGCCTGGAAAGGGGGCCCCGGCTACGAGCAGTACTTC
j_call: TRBJ1-3; d_call: TRBD1; cdr3_length: 16; v_call: TRBV7-9; clone_size: .; cdr3_aa: CASSLGDRVSGNTIYF; cdr3_nt: TGTGCCAGCAGCTTGGGGGACAGGGTCTCTGGAAACACCATATATTTT
j_call: TRBJ1-6; d_call: TRBD1; cdr3_length: 15; v_call: TRBV19; clone_size: .; cdr3_aa: CASSIGDRDNSPLHF; cdr3_nt: TGTGCCAGTAGTATTGGGGACAGGGATAATTCACCCCTCCACTTT
j_call: TRBJ2-7; d_call: .; cdr3_length: 13; v_call: TRBV30; clone_size: .; cdr3_aa: CAWSSGTAYEQYF; cdr3_nt: TGTGCCTGGAGTTCAGGCACCGCCTACGAGCAGTACTTC
j_call: TRBJ1-2; d_call: TRBD1; cdr3_length: 16; v_call: TRBV6-1; clone_size: .; cdr3_aa: CASSEGGQGFIYGYTF; cdr3_nt: TGTGCCAGCAGTGAAGGGGGACAGGGGTTTATCTATGGCTACACCTTC
j_call: TRBJ1-3; d_call: .; cdr3_length: 14; v_call: TRBV11-2; clone_size: .; cdr3_aa: CASSQTGTGNTIYF; cdr3_nt: TGTGCCAGCAGCCAAACGGGTACTGGAAACACCATATATTTT
j_call: TRBJ2-4; d_call: .; cdr3_length: 15; v_call: TRBV6-5; clone_size: .; cdr3_aa: CASTLGDILGGIQYF; cdr3_nt: TGTGCCAGCACCTTGGGAGACATTTTAGGAGGCATTCAGTACTTC
j_call: TRBJ1-5; d_call: .; cdr3_length: 12; v_call: TRBV28; clone_size: .; cdr3_aa: CASRQTEQPQHF; cdr3_nt: TGTGCCAGCAGGCAAACAGAGCAGCCCCAGCATTTT
j_call: TRBJ2-2; d_call: .; cdr3_length: 18; v_call: TRBV14; clone_size: .; cdr3_aa: CASSQERVVRENTGELFF; cdr3_nt: TGTGCCAGCAGCCAAGAAAGAGTGGTCCGAGAAAACACCGGGGAGCTGTTTTTT
j_call: TRBJ1-4; d_call: TRBD1; cdr3_length: 15; v_call: TRBV18; clone_size: .; cdr3_aa: CASSLGTGRNEKLFF; cdr3_nt: TGTGCCAGCTCACTTGGGACAGGAAGAAATGAAAAACTGTTTTTT
j_call: TRBJ2-6; d_call: TRBD2; cdr3_length: 16; v_call: TRBV5-4; clone_size: once; cdr3_aa: CASSGRVSSGANVLTF; cdr3_nt: TGTGCCAGCAGCGGGAGGGTTAGCTCTGGGGCCAACGTCCTGACTTTC
j_call: TRBJ2-7; d_call: TRBD1; cdr3_length: 13; v_call: TRBV27; clone_size: .; cdr3_aa: CASSIRTGNEQYF; cdr3_nt: TGTGCCAGCAGTATCAGGACAGGAAACGAGCAGTACTTC
j_call: TRBJ2-7; d_call: .; cdr3_length: 13; v_call: TRBV24-1; clone_size: .; cdr3_aa: CATSDYTENEQYF; cdr3_nt: TGTGCCACCAGTGATTACACAGAGAACGAGCAGTACTTC
j_call: TRBJ1-2; d_call: .; cdr3_length: 13; v_call: TRBV12-3/TRBV12-4; clone_size: .; cdr3_aa: CASSLTENYGYTF; cdr3_nt: TGTGCCAGCAGCTTGACAGAGAACTATGGCTACACCTTC
j_call: TRBJ2-1; d_call: TRBD2; cdr3_length: 14; v_call: TRBV28; clone_size: .; cdr3_aa: CASTSGGAYNEQFF; cdr3_nt: TGTGCCAGCACAAGCGGGGGGGCCTACAATGAGCAGTTCTTC
j_call: TRBJ2-1; d_call: TRBD2; cdr3_length: 14; v_call: TRBV27; clone_size: .; cdr3_aa: CASSGLAVGNEQFF; cdr3_nt: TGTGCCAGCAGTGGACTAGCGGTAGGCAATGAGCAGTTCTTC
j_call: TRBJ2-7; d_call: TRBD1; cdr3_length: 19; v_call: TRBV28; clone_size: .; cdr3_aa: CASSFRIVLWGQGSYEQYF; cdr3_nt: TGTGCCAGCAGTTTCAGGATCGTCCTATGGGGACAGGGGTCCTACGAGCAGTACTTC
j_call: TRBJ2-7; d_call: TRBD1; cdr3_length: 13; v_call: TRBV11-2; clone_size: .; cdr3_aa: CASSLPGGHEQYF; cdr3_nt: TGTGCCAGCAGCTTACCAGGGGGCCACGAGCAGTACTTC
j_call: TRBJ1-4; d_call: TRBD1; cdr3_length: 15; v_call: TRBV2; clone_size: once; cdr3_aa: CASTGNRGFNEKLFF; cdr3_nt: TGTGCCAGCACCGGGAACAGGGGGTTTAATGAAAAACTGTTTTTT
j_call: TRBJ2-7; d_call: TRBD1; cdr3_length: 14; v_call: TRBV5-6; clone_size: .; cdr3_aa: CASSLDRGKYEQYF; cdr3_nt: TGTGCCAGCAGCCTGGACAGGGGGAAATACGAGCAGTACTTC
j_call: TRBJ1-6; d_call: .; cdr3_length: 23; v_call: TRBV14; clone_size: .; cdr3_aa: CASSQAPRGDQKHKSSYNSPLHF; cdr3_nt: TGTGCCAGCAGCCAAGCTCCCAGGGGCGACCAAAAACACAAGAGCTCCTATAATTCACCCCTCCACTTT
j_call: TRBJ1-6; d_call: TRBD1; cdr3_length: 14; v_call: TRBV19; clone_size: .; cdr3_aa: CASTGTGLNSPLHF; cdr3_nt: TGTGCCAGTACTGGGACAGGCCTCAATTCACCCCTCCACTTT
j_call: TRBJ1-1; d_call: .; cdr3_length: 12; v_call: TRBV7-2; clone_size: .; cdr3_aa: CASSSSGEQAFF; cdr3_nt: TGTGCCAGCAGCTCGTCGGGAGAACAAGCTTTCTTT
j_call: TRBJ2-7; d_call: TRBD1; cdr3_length: 14; v_call: TRBV18; clone_size: .; cdr3_aa: CASSLGTGSSGQYF; cdr3_nt: TGTGCCAGCTCACTCGGGACAGGTTCTTCTGGGCAGTACTTC
j_call: TRBJ2-3; d_call: .; cdr3_length: 12; v_call: TRBV7-9; clone_size: .; cdr3_aa: CASSLVADTQYF; cdr3_nt: TGTGCCAGCAGCTTAGTCGCAGATACGCAGTATTTT
j_call: TRBJ1-6; d_call: .; cdr3_length: 13; v_call: TRBV7-3; clone_size: .; cdr3_aa: CASSRVANSPLHF; cdr3_nt: TGTGCCAGCAGCCGGGTAGCCAATTCACCCCTCCACTTT
j_call: TRBJ2-2; d_call: .; cdr3_length: 12; v_call: TRBV27; clone_size: .; cdr3_aa: CASTGGPGELFF; cdr3_nt: TGTGCCAGCACCGGGGGGCCCGGGGAGCTGTTTTTT
j_call: TRBJ2-1; d_call: TRBD2; cdr3_length: 15; v_call: TRBV27; clone_size: .; cdr3_aa: CASSPRTSGRNEQFF; cdr3_nt: TGTGCCAGCAGTCCACGGACTAGCGGGAGGAATGAGCAGTTCTTC
j_call: TRBJ1-1; d_call: .; cdr3_length: 14; v_call: TRBV6-5; clone_size: once; cdr3_aa: CASSYEEPNTEAFF; cdr3_nt: TGTGCCAGCAGTTACGAGGAGCCGAACACTGAAGCTTTCTTT
j_call: TRBJ2-4; d_call: TRBD1; cdr3_length: 13; v_call: TRBV24-1; clone_size: .; cdr3_aa: CATSDWQGDIQYF; cdr3_nt: TGTGCCACCAGTGATTGGCAGGGGGACATTCAGTACTTC
j_call: TRBJ1-2; d_call: .; cdr3_length: 13; v_call: TRBV24-1; clone_size: .; cdr3_aa: CATSDRVGGGYTF; cdr3_nt: TGTGCCACCAGTGACCGCGTGGGGGGTGGCTACACCTTC
j_call: TRBJ2-2; d_call: .; cdr3_length: 13; v_call: TRBV12-3/TRBV12-4; clone_size: once; cdr3_aa: CASSSRGTGELFF; cdr3_nt: TGTGCCAGCAGTTCACGCGGCACCGGGGAGCTGTTTTTT
j_call: TRBJ2-3; d_call: .; cdr3_length: 14; v_call: TRBV30; clone_size: .; cdr3_aa: CAWIPGGLTDTQYF; cdr3_nt: TGTGCCTGGATCCCGGGGGGCCTCACAGATACGCAGTATTTT
j_call: TRBJ2-1; d_call: TRBD2; cdr3_length: 15; v_call: TRBV6-5; clone_size: .; cdr3_aa: CASSYSGTSSTEQFF; cdr3_nt: TGTGCCAGCAGTTACTCGGGGACTAGTTCGACTGAGCAGTTCTTC
j_call: TRBJ2-3; d_call: TRBD2; cdr3_length: 17; v_call: TRBV7-2; clone_size: .; cdr3_aa: CASSLGVIGREGDTQYF; cdr3_nt: TGTGCCAGCAGCTTAGGGGTAATCGGGCGGGAGGGGGATACGCAGTATTTT
j_call: TRBJ2-2; d_call: TRBD1; cdr3_length: 17; v_call: TRBV29-1; clone_size: .; cdr3_aa: CSVPPLRGQGNTGELFF; cdr3_nt: TGCAGCGTTCCTCCGCTACGCGGACAGGGGAACACCGGGGAGCTGTTTTTT
j_call: TRBJ2-3; d_call: .; cdr3_length: 12; v_call: TRBV9; clone_size: .; cdr3_aa: CASSVGSGAQYF; cdr3_nt: TGTGCCAGCAGCGTAGGTAGCGGCGCTCAGTATTTT
j_call: TRBJ2-2; d_call: .; cdr3_length: 12; v_call: TRBV6-5; clone_size: .; cdr3_aa: CASRRVSGELFF; cdr3_nt: TGTGCCAGCCGTCGGGTTTCCGGGGAGCTGTTTTTT
j_call: TRBJ2-7; d_call: TRBD2; cdr3_length: 12; v_call: TRBV2; clone_size: .; cdr3_aa: CASMGLGGEQYF; cdr3_nt: TGTGCCAGCATGGGATTGGGGGGGGAGCAGTACTTC